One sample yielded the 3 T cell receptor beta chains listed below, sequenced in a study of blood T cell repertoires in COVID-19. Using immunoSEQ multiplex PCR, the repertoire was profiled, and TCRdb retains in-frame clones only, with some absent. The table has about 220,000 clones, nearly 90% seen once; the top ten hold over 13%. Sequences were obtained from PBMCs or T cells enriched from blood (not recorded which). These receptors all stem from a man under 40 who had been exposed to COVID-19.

The CDR3 DNA is TGTGCCAGCAGCAGAGGGGAGAGGGCAGGGGATGGTCCATACTATGGCTACACCTTC. Its protein product is CASSRGERAGDGPYYGYTF. The rearrangement uses TRBV21-1 and TRBJ1-2; the table's TRBD1 call for D was not verified on the DNA. TRBV21-1 is flagged as a pseudogene. This CDR3 is built from 19 residues.

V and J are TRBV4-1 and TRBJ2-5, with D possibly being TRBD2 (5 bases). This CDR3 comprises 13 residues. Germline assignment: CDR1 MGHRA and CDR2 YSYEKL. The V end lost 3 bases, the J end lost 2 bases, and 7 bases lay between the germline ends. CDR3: CASSQDFQETQYF. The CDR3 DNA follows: TGCGCCAGCAGCCAGGACTTTCAAGAGACCCAGTACTTC.

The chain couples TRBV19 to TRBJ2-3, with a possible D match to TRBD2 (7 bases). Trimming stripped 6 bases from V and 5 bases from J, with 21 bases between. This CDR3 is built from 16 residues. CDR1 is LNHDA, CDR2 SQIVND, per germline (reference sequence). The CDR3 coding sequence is TGTGCCAGTAGGGGATCATGGGGGGGGCAAGTAGATACGCAGTATTTT. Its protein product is CASRGSWGGQVDTQYF.